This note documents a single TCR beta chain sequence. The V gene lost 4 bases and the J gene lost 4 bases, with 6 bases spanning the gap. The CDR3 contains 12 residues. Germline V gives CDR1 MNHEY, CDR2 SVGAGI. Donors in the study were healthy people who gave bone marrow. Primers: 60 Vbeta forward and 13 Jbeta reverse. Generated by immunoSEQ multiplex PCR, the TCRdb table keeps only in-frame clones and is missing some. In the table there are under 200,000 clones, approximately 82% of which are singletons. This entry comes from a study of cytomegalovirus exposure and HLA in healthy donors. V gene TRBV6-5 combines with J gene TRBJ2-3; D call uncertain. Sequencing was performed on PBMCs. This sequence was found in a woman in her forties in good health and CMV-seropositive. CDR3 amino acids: CASSFLPDTQYF. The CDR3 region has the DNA TGTGCCAGCAGTTTTCTCCCAGATACGCAGTATTTT.